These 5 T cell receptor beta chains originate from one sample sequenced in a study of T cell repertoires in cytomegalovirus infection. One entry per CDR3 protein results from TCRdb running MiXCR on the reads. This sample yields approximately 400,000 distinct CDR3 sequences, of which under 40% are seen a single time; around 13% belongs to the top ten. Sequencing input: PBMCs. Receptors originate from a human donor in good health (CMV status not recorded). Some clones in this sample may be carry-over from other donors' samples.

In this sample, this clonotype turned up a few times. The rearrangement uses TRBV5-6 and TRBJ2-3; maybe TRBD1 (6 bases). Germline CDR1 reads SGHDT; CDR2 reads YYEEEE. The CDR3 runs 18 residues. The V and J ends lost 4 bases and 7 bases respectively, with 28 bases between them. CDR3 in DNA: TGTGCCAGCAGCGCACCGGGACACCGGCTGCATTTCAGGAATACGCAGTATTTT. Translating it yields CASSAPGHRLHFRNTQYF.

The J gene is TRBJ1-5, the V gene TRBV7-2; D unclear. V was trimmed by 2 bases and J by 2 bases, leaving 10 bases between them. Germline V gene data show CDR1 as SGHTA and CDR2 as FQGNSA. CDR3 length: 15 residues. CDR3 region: CASSLNRQGNQPQHF. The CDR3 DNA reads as TGTGCCAGCAGCTTAAATCGGCAGGGCAATCAGCCCCAGCATTTT. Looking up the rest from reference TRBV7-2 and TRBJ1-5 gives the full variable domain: GAGVSQSPSNKVTEKGKDVELRCDPISGHTALYWYRQSLGQGLEFLIYFQGNSAPDKSGLPSDRFSAERTGGSVSTLTIQRTQQEDSAVYLCASSLNRQGNQPQHFGDGTRLSIL.

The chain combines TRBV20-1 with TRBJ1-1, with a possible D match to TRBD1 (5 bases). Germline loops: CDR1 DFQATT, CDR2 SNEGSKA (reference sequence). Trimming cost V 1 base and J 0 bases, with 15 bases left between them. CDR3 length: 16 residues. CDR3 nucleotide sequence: TGCAGTGCTAGAGGCCAGGGCAGATCCATGAACACTGAAGCTTTCTTT. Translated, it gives CSARGQGRSMNTEAFF.

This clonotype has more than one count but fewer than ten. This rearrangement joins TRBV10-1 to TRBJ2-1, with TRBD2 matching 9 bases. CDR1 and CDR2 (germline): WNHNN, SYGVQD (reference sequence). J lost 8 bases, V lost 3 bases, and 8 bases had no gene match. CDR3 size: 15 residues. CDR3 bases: TGCGCCAGCAGTGACTGGAGCGGGGGGAAGGATGAGCAGTTCTTC. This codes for CASSDWSGGKDEQFF.

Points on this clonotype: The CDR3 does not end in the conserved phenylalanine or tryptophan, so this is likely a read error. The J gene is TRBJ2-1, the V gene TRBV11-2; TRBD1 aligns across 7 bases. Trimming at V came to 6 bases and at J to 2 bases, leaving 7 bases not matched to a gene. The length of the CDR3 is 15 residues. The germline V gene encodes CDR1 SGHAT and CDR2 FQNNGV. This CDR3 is CASSYRQGPYNEQFL. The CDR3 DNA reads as TGTGCCAGCAGTTACCGACAGGGCCCCTACAATGAGCAGTTCTTA.